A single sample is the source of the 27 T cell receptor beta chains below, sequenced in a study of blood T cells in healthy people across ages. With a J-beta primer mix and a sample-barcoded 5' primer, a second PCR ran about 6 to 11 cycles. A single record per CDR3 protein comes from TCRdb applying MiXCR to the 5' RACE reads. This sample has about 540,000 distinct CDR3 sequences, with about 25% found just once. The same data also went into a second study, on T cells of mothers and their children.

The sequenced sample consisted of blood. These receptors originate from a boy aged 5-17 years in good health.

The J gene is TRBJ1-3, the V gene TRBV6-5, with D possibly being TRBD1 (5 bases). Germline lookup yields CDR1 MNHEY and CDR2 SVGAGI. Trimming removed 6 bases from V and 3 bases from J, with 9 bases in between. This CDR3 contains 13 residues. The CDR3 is CASSPGIGNTIYF. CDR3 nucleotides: TGTGCCAGCAGCCCAGGGATTGGAAACACCATATATTTT.

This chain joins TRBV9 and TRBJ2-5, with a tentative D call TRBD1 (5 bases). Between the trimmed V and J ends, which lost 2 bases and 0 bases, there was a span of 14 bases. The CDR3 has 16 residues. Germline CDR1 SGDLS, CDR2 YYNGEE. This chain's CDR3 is CASSVLGVTDQETQYF. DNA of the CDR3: TGTGCCAGCAGCGTCTTAGGGGTGACGGACCAAGAGACCCAGTACTTC.

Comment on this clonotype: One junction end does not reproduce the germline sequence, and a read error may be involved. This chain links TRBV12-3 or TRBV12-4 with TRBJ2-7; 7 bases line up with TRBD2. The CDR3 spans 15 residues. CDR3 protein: CAGSLGRGSSYEQYF. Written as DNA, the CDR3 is TGTGCCGGCAGTTTAGGGCGCGGGAGCTCCTACGAGCAGTACTTC.

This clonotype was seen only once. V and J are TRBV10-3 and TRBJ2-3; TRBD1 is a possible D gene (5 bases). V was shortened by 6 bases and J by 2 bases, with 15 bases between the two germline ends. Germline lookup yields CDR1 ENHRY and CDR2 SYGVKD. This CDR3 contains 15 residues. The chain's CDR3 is CAISRQMPDTDTQYF. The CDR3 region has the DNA TGTGCCATCAGCCGACAGATGCCTGACACAGATACGCAGTATTTT.

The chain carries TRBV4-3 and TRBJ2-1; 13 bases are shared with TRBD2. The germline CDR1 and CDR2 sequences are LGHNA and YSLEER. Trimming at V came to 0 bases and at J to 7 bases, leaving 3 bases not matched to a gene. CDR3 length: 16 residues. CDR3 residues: CASSQDLGLAGNEQFF. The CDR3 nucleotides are TGCGCCAGCAGCCAAGATCTGGGACTAGCGGGGAATGAGCAGTTCTTC.

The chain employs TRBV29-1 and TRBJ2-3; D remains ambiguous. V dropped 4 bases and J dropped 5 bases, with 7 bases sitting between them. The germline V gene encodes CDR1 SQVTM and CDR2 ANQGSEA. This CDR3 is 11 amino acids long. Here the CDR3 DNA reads TGCAGCGTTGGCGTAGGAGATACGCAGTATTTT. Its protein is CSVGVGDTQYF.

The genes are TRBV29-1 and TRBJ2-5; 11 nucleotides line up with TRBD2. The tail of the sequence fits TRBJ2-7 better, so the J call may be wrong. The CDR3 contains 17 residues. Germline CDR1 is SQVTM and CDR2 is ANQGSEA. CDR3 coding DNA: TGCAGCGTTGAAGCCCCCGGGACTAGCGGAGTCGTCTACGAGCAGTACTTC. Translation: CSVEAPGTSGVVYEQYF.

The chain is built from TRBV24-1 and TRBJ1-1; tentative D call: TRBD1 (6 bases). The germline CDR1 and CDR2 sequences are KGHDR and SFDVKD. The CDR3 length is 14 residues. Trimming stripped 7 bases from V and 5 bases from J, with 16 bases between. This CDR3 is CATRPRGGETEAFF. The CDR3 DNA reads TGTGCCACCAGACCTAGGGGGGGCGAGACTGAAGCTTTCTTT.

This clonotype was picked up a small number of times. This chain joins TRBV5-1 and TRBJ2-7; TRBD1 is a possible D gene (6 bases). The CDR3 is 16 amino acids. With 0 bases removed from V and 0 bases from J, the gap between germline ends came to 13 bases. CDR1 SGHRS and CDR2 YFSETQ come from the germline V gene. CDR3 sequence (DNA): TGCGCCAGCAGCTTGGCCAGGGGACCATCCTCCTACGAGCAGTACTTC. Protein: CASSLARGPSSYEQYF.

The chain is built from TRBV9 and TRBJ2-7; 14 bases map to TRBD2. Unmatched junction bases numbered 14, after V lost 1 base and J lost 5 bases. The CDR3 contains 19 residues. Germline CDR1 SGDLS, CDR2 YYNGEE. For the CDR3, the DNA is TGTGCCAGCAGCGTAAAGGCGGGACTAGCGGGAGAAGCGCGAAACGAGCAGTACTTC. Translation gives CASSVKAGLAGEARNEQYF.

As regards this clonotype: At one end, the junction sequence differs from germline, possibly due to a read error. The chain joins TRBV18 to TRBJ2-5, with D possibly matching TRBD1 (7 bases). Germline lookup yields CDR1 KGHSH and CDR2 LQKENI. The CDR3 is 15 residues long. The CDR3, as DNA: TGTGCCAGCTCACTTGAGACAGGGAGGATCGATGAGCGGTTCTTC. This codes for CASSLETGRIDERFF. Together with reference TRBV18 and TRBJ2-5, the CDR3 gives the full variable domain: NAGVMQNPRHLVRRRGQEARLRCSPMKGHSHVYWYRQLPEEGLKFMVYLQKENIIDESGMPKERFSAEFPKEGPSILRIQQVVRGDSAAYFCASSLETGRIDERFFGPGTRLLVL.

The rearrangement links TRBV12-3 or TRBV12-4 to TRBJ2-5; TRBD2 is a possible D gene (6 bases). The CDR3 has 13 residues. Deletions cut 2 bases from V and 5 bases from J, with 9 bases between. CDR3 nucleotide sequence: TGTGCCAGCAGTTTAAATGGGGGGGAGACCCAGTACTTC. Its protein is CASSLNGGETQYF.

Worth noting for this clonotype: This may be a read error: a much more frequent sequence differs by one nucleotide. The CDR3 protein is CASSFPPLDTQYF. The CDR3 bases are TGTGCCAGCAGCTTCCCTCCCCTAGATACGCAGTATTTT. The V gene is TRBV7-9, the J gene TRBJ2-3; D not resolved. V shed 3 bases and J shed 5 bases, with 9 bases lying between them. The V gene's germline CDR1 is SEHNR and CDR2 FQNEAQ (reference sequence). This CDR3 has 13 residues.

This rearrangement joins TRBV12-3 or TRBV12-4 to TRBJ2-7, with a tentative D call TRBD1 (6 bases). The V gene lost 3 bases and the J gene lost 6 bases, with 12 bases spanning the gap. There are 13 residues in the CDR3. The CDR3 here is CASSLGRGTEQYV. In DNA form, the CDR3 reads TGTGCCAGCAGTTTGGGCAGGGGAACCGAGCAGTACGTC.

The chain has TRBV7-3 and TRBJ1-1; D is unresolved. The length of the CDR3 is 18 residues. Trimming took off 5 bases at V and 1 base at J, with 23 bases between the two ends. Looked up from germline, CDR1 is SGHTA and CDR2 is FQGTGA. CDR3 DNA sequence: TGTGCCAGCAGCCGAATTAGAGGCGGGCGGATATGGAACACTGAAGCTTTCTTT. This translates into CASSRIRGGRIWNTEAFF.

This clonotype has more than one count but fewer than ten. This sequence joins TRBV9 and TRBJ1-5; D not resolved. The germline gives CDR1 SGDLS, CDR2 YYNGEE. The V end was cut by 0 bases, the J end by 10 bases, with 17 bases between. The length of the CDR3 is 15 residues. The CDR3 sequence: CASSVAPGLLVPQHF. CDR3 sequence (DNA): TGTGCCAGCAGCGTAGCTCCAGGTTTATTAGTTCCCCAGCATTTT.

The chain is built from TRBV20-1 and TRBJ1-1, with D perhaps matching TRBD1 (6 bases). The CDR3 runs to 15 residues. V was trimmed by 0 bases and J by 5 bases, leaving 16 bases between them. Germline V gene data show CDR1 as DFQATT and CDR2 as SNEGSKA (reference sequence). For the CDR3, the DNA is TGCAGTGCTAGAGAGAGCAGGGGCGGGGTTACTGAAGCTTTCTTT. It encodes CSARESRGGVTEAFF.

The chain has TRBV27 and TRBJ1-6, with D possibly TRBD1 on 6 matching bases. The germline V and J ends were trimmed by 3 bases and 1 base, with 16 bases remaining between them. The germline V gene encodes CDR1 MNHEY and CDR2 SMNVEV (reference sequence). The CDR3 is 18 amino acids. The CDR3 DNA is TGTGCCAGCAGTTTGACCAGACAGGACGGGTCCTATAATTCACCCCTCCACTTT. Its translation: CASSLTRQDGSYNSPLHF.

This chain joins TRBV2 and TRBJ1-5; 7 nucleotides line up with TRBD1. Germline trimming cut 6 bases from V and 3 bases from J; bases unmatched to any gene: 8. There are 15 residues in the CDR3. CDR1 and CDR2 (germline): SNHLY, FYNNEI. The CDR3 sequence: CASRKSGTDNQPQHF. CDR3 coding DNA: TGTGCCAGCAGAAAGTCCGGGACAGACAATCAGCCCCAGCATTTT. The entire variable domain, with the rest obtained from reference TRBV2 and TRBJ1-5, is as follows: EPEVTQTPSHQVTQMGQEVILRCVPISNHLYFYWYRQILGQKVEFLVSFYNNEISEKSEIFDDQFSVERPDGSNFTLKIRSTKLEDSAMYFCASRKSGTDNQPQHFGDGTRLSIL.

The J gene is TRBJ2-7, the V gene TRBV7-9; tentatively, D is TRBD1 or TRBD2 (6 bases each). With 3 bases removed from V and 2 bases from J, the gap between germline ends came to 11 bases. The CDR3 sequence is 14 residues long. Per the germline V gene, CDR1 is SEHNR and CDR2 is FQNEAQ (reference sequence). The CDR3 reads CASSFPGAPYEQYF. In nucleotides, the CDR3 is TGTGCCAGCAGCTTCCCGGGGGCGCCCTACGAGCAGTACTTC.

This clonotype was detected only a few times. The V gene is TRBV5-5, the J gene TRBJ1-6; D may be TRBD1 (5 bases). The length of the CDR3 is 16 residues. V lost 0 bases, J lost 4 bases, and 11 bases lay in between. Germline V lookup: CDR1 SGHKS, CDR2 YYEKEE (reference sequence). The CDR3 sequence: CASSLGGAAYNSPLHF. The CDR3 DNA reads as TGTGCCAGCAGCTTGGGGGGCGCCGCGTATAATTCACCCCTCCACTTT.

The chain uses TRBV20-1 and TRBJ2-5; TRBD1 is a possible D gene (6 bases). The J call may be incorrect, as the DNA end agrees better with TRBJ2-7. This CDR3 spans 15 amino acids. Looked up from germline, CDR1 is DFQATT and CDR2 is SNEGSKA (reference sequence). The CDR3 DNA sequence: TGCAGTGCTAGGCTCAGGGGTATTAGCTCCTACGAGCAGTACTTC. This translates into CSARLRGISSYEQYF.

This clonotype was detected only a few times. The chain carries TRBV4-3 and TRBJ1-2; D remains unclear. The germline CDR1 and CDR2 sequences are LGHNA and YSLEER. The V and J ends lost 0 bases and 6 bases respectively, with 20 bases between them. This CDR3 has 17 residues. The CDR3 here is CASSQENRLSTRDGYTF. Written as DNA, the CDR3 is TGCGCCAGCAGCCAAGAAAATAGGCTCTCCACTAGAGATGGCTACACCTTC.

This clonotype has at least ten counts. The CDR3: CASSPGQGLTDTQYF. As DNA, the CDR3 is TGTGCCAGCAGCCCGGGACAGGGACTCACAGATACGCAGTATTTT. This chain connects TRBV7-8 to TRBJ2-3, with TRBD1 matching 9 bases. V was clipped by 5 bases and J by 2 bases; unmatched bases: 5. The germline gives CDR1 SGHVS, CDR2 FQNEAQ. The CDR3 spans 15 residues.

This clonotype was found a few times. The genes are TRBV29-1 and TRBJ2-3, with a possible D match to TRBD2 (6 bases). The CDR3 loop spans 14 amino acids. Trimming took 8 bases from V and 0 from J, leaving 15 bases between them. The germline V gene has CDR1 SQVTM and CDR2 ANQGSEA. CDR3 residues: CSSRAGLSTDTQYF. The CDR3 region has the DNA TGCAGCTCGAGAGCGGGCCTAAGCACAGATACGCAGTATTTT.

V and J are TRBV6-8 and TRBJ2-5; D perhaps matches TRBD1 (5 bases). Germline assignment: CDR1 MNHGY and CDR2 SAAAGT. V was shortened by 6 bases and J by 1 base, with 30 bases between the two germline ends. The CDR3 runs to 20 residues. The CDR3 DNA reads TGTGCCAGCAGCTACCCGAACCAACTCCTCAGGGATGAGGCCCAAGAGACCCAGTACTTC. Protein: CASSYPNQLLRDEAQETQYF.

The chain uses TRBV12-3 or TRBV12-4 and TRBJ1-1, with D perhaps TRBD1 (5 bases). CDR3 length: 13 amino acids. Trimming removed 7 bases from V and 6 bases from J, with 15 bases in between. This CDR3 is CASTHQGSPEAFF. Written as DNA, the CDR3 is TGTGCCAGCACCCACCAGGGTTCCCCTGAAGCTTTCTTT.